A single sample gave rise to the 32 T cell receptor beta chains below, sequenced in a study of T cells in Graves' hyperthyroidism and ophthalmopathy. Authors of the study amplified TCR beta CDR3 regions from RNA transcripts. The primer set for the first-round RT-PCR of the TCR CDR3 was HTBI. One entry per CDR3 protein, called by TCRdb with MiXCR from the multiplex PCR reads. The sample consists of approximately 520,000 distinct CDR3 sequences, approximately 25% of them appearing once. Sequencing input: blood. All receptors come from a woman aged 25 to 45 with Graves' ophthalmopathy.

At least ten counts were recorded for this clonotype. V gene TRBV6-1 combines with J gene TRBJ1-1, with 7 bases matching TRBD1. This CDR3 has 16 amino acids. Germline V CDR1 and CDR2: MNHNS, SASEGT. V shed 5 bases, J shed 4 bases, and the junction held 13 bases outside the gene matches. CDR3 sequence: CASSPRRDRVSTEAFF. CDR3 sequence (DNA): TGTGCCAGCAGTCCCCGTAGGGACAGAGTCAGCACTGAAGCTTTCTTT.

V and J are TRBV27 and TRBJ2-7; 7 bases map to TRBD1. The V gene end was trimmed by 4 bases and the J gene end by 0 bases; junction bases not matched to a gene: 9. Germline V CDR1 and CDR2: MNHEY, SMNVEV (reference sequence). The CDR3 sequence is 16 residues long. The CDR3 region has the DNA TGTGCCAGCAGTTCTACGACAGGGCACTACTCCTACGAGCAGTACTTC. Encoded protein: CASSSTTGHYSYEQYF.

This clonotype was seen ten or more times. The chain recombines TRBV19 with TRBJ1-5; D gene unclear. Germline values: CDR1 LNHDA, CDR2 SQIVND (reference sequence). The CDR3 is 13 residues long. V was clipped by 1 base and J by 5 bases, with 6 bases between them. The CDR3 is CASSIGEYQPQHF. For the CDR3, the DNA is TGTGCCAGTAGTATAGGGGAGTATCAGCCCCAGCATTTT. Full variable domain (outside the CDR3, taken from reference TRBV19 and TRBJ1-5): DGGITQSPKYLFRKEGQNVTLSCEQNLNHDAMYWYRQDPGQGLRLIYYSQIVNDFQKGDIAEGYSVSREKKESFPLTVTSAQKNPTAFYLCASSIGEYQPQHFGDGTRLSIL.

This clonotype has at least ten counts. This chain connects TRBV16 to TRBJ1-2; TRBD1 agrees at 7 bases. Germline V CDR1 and CDR2: KGHSY, FQNENV. The CDR3 length is 14 residues. V lost 0 bases, J lost 7 bases, and 5 bases stayed unmatched. The CDR3, as DNA: TGTGCCAGCAGCCAATCCTTACGACAGGGTGGCTACACCTTC. Encoded protein: CASSQSLRQGGYTF.

This clonotype was observed many times. V and J are TRBV12-3 or TRBV12-4 and TRBJ1-5; the D gene is possibly TRBD1 (5 bases). This CDR3 has 15 residues. V shed 3 bases and J shed 3 bases, with 12 bases lying between them. As DNA, the CDR3 is TGTGCCAGCAGTTTCGGGGGTAGGGTCAATCAGCCCCAGCATTTT. This encodes CASSFGGRVNQPQHF.

This clonotype appeared many times. The chain links TRBV11-1 to TRBJ2-5, with D possibly TRBD1 on 5 matching bases. Germline V gene lookup returns CDR1 SGHAT and CDR2 FQDESV (reference sequence). The V end was cut by 1 base, the J end by 7 bases, with 7 bases between. This CDR3 is built from 12 residues. This chain's CDR3 is CASSLGGLTQYF. For the CDR3, the DNA is TGTGCCAGCAGCTTAGGGGGCTTGACCCAGTACTTC.

This clonotype has at least ten counts. One base away lies a much larger clone, so this may be a sequencing read error. The CDR3 DNA sequence: TGTGCCACCAGCAGAGATCAGCAGGCCCAGCATTTT. It is translated as CATSRDQQAQHF. The V and J genes are TRBV15 and TRBJ1-5; D gene uncertain. The germline V gene encodes CDR1 LNHNV and CDR2 YYDKDF (reference sequence). V gave up 0 bases and J gave up 11 bases, with 8 bases separating them. The CDR3 is 12 residues long.

The rearrangement joins TRBV6-1 to TRBJ2-2; tentative D call: TRBD1 (5 bases). V lost 3 bases and J lost 10, with 12 bases in between. This CDR3 is built from 13 residues. CDR1 MNHNS and CDR2 SASEGT come from the germline V gene. CDR3 DNA: TGTGCCAGCAGTGACGGGTGGGGCGAGGAGCTGTTTTTT. It encodes CASSDGWGEELFF.

The table lists this clonotype with many counts. The V call is TRBV20-1, the J call TRBJ2-2; 8 bases align to TRBD2. Looked up from germline, CDR1 is DFQATT and CDR2 is SNEGSKA (reference sequence). Trimming removed 0 bases from V and 2 bases from J; junction bases left unmatched: 8. This CDR3 has 17 amino acids. The CDR3 sequence: CSARDTRSGGNTGELFF. In nucleotides, the CDR3 is TGCAGTGCTAGAGATACGAGGAGCGGGGGTAACACCGGGGAGCTGTTTTTT.

In its sample, this clonotype was seen many times. The rearrangement uses TRBV6-1 and TRBJ1-2, with TRBD1 identical over 7 bases. Germline CDR1 and CDR2: MNHNS and SASEGT. This CDR3 is 13 amino acids long. V lost 6 bases and J lost 3; bases outside the gene matches: 4. The CDR3 loop is CASRKTGYYGYTF. The CDR3 DNA reads TGTGCCAGCAGAAAGACAGGGTACTATGGCTACACCTTC.

This clonotype was observed at least ten times. The chain joins TRBV7-2 to TRBJ2-7; D may correspond to TRBD1 or TRBD2 (5 bases each). The CDR3 has 14 amino acids. Trimming took 4 bases from V and 6 from J, leaving 16 bases between them. Germline CDR1 reads SGHTA; CDR2 reads FQGNSA. In DNA form, the CDR3 reads TGTGCCAGCAGCTCGGGGCAGGCCATGGGCGAGCAGTACTTC. Its translation: CASSSGQAMGEQYF.

The chain couples TRBV2 to TRBJ2-7, with 7 nucleotides matching TRBD2. The CDR3 loop spans 14 amino acids. J gave up 3 bases and V 4 bases, and 6 bases lay outside the gene matches. Germline CDR1 and CDR2: SNHLY and FYNNEI. CDR3 DNA: TGTGCCAGCAGTGGCCCGGGGGGAGGCTACGAGCAGTACTTC. Amino acids: CASSGPGGGYEQYF.

This clonotype was detected many times. The junction shows a germline mismatch at one end, possibly a read error. This chain links TRBV29-1 with TRBJ1-1; D unclear. Per germline, CDR1 SQVTM and CDR2 ANQGSEA. The CDR3 runs to 11 residues. In DNA form, the CDR3 reads TGCAGCGTGGAAGCGGACACTGAAGCTTTCTTT. Translated, it gives CSVEADTEAFF.

This clonotype has at least ten counts. The chain couples TRBV3-1 to TRBJ2-5, with a possible D match to TRBD2 (6 bases). Trimming pared 1 base from V and 5 bases from J, leaving 11 bases between. The germline gives CDR1 LGHDT, CDR2 YNNKEL (reference sequence). CDR3 length: 14 amino acids. The CDR3: CASSQGSSEETQYF. CDR3 coding DNA: TGTGCCAGCAGCCAAGGGTCTAGCGAGGAGACCCAGTACTTC.

This chain connects TRBV15 to TRBJ2-5; 9 bases line up with TRBD1. With 3 bases clipped from V and 4 bases from J, the junction kept 12 bases outside the gene matches. In germline, CDR1 is LNHNV, CDR2 YYDKDF (reference sequence). The CDR3 runs 17 residues. CDR3 DNA sequence: TGTGCCACCAGCAGCCCTTGGGACAGGGAGGGTCGAGAGACCCAGTACTTC. It translates to CATSSPWDREGRETQYF.

There are many counts of this clonotype. This chain links TRBV10-3 with TRBJ1-1, with D perhaps TRBD1 (6 bases). The ends were cut back, 7 bases at V and 5 bases at J, with 11 bases in the middle. Germline V gene lookup returns CDR1 ENHRY and CDR2 SYGVKD. The CDR3 consists of 12 residues. DNA for the CDR3: TGTGCCATCACCGAGGGGGTTACTGAAGCTTTCTTT. Its translation is CAITEGVTEAFF.

At least ten counts were recorded for this clonotype. This chain connects TRBV28 to TRBJ1-1; D possibly corresponds to TRBD1 (5 bases). CDR1 is MDHEN, CDR2 SYDVKM, per germline. Trimming removed 3 bases at V and 6 bases at J, with 26 bases between. This CDR3 contains 18 residues. The CDR3 DNA reads TGTGCCAGCAGTTTGGTGGGGGTCAGGAACACTAGGGTCGCTGAAGCTTTCTTT. Amino acid sequence: CASSLVGVRNTRVAEAFF. The full variable domain, rest sourced from reference TRBV28 and TRBJ1-1, is DVKVTQSSRYLVKRTGEKVFLECVQDMDHENMFWYRQDPGLGLRLIYFSYDVKMKEKGDIPEGYSVSREKKERFSLILESASTNQTSMYLCASSLVGVRNTRVAEAFFGQGTRLTVV.

The chain uses TRBV5-1 and TRBJ2-7; 11 bases map to TRBD1. The CDR3 spans 16 residues. V dropped 4 bases and J dropped 3; count of bases not matched to a gene: 9. The germline gives CDR1 SGHRS, CDR2 YFSETQ. The CDR3 DNA is TGCGCCAGCAGCCCAGAAGGGACAGGGGGATACTACGAGCAGTACTTC. Its protein is CASSPEGTGGYYEQYF.

This clonotype was observed a few times. This chain uses TRBV6-1 with TRBJ1-2, with D possibly being TRBD1 (5 bases). Germline assignment: CDR1 MNHNS and CDR2 SASEGT. V was clipped by 1 base and J by 3 bases, with 12 bases between them. The CDR3 runs to 15 residues. CDR3 residues: CASSEGTPRYYGYTF. CDR3 nucleotides: TGTGCCAGCAGTGAAGGGACACCACGTTACTATGGCTACACCTTC.

This clonotype came up a few times. The V and J genes are TRBV4-1 and TRBJ1-2; weak D call: TRBD1 (5 bases). Germline values: CDR1 MGHRA, CDR2 YSYEKL. Trimming stripped 1 base from V and 5 bases from J, with 11 bases between. The CDR3 runs 14 residues. The DNA for the CDR3 is TGCGCCAGCAGCCAAGTTCCTTCAGGGTATGGCTACACCTTC. Encoded protein: CASSQVPSGYGYTF.

This clonotype was seen a few times. The rearrangement uses TRBV10-1 and TRBJ2-5; 10 bases line up with TRBD1. J lost 5 bases, V lost 2 bases, and 5 bases had no gene match. In germline, CDR1 is WNHNN, CDR2 SYGVQD (reference sequence). This CDR3 comprises 15 residues. The chain's CDR3 is CASSEGGQGVETQYF. CDR3 nucleotide sequence: TGCGCCAGCAGTGAGGGAGGACAGGGGGTTGAGACCCAGTACTTC.

At least ten counts were recorded for this clonotype. The chain recombines TRBV7-2 with TRBJ1-2; unclear D gene. The CDR3 extends over 12 amino acids. Deletions cut 2 bases from V and 7 bases from J, with 8 bases between. CDR1 SGHTA and CDR2 FQGNSA come from the germline V gene. CDR3 loop: CASSLSTIGYTF. CDR3 nucleotides: TGTGCCAGCAGCTTAAGTACGATTGGCTACACCTTC.

The rearrangement joins TRBV11-2 to TRBJ2-5; either TRBD1 or TRBD2 may fit D (6 bases each). The CDR3 is made up of 15 amino acids. CDR1 and CDR2 (germline): SGHAT, FQNNGV. With 0 bases removed from V and 5 bases from J, the gap between germline ends came to 13 bases. Here the CDR3 reads CASSLDSRGQETQYF. DNA of the CDR3: TGTGCCAGCAGCTTAGATTCTCGGGGGCAGGAGACCCAGTACTTC.

This clonotype showed up many times. The chain recombines TRBV20-1 with TRBJ2-7, with a possible D match to TRBD2 (6 bases). The CDR3 spans 16 residues. V was shortened by 3 bases and J by 3 bases, with 21 bases between the two germline ends. The germline gives CDR1 DFQATT, CDR2 SNEGSKA (reference sequence). CDR3 in DNA: TGCAGTGCTAGCTACGGCGGGGCCGACCCCATCTACGAGCAGTACTTC. Protein product: CSASYGGADPIYEQYF.

The chain employs TRBV10-3 and TRBJ2-5; weak D call: TRBD1 (6 bases). CDR1 ENHRY and CDR2 SYGVKD come from the germline V gene. This CDR3 is built from 15 residues. The V and J ends lost 4 bases and 2 bases respectively, with 14 bases between them. The CDR3 reads CAISGTAGAQETQYF. CDR3 nucleotides: TGTGCCATCAGTGGTACGGCAGGGGCGCAAGAGACCCAGTACTTC.

This clonotype was seen many times. A much larger clone is a single base away; this may be a read error. Because the CDR3's place on the DNA is in doubt, the DNA is left out and the CDR3 is given as listed by TCRdb. The chain links TRBV20-1 to TRBJ1-2. The CDR3 numbers 8 amino acids, ends counted. Per germline, CDR1 DFQATT and CDR2 SNEGSKA (reference sequence). CDR3 sequence: CSSYGCTF.

The chain joins TRBV4-2 to TRBJ2-2; 8 nucleotides align to TRBD1. V trimming: 1 base; J trimming: 7 bases; junction bases outside the gene matches: 11. The CDR3 has 17 residues. CDR1 is LGHNA and CDR2 is YNFKEQ in the germline V gene. CDR3 loop: CASSQGRGRGLVGELFF. CDR3 nucleotides: TGTGCCAGCAGCCAAGGGCGGGGCAGGGGGCTAGTCGGGGAGCTGTTTTTT.

Ten or more counts support this clonotype. The V gene is TRBV7-9, the J gene TRBJ2-5; a possible D gene is TRBD2 (6 bases). This CDR3 has 15 residues. Trimming removed 8 bases from V and 3 bases from J, with 19 bases in between. From germline, CDR1 is SEHNR and CDR2 FQNEAQ (reference sequence). The CDR3 DNA reads as TGTGCCAGCTGCCACCGCTGGGACTCAAAAGAGACCCAGTACTTC. This encodes CASCHRWDSKETQYF.

This clonotype was seen more than once but under ten times. DNA of the CDR3: TGCAGTGCTCCAGGGACTAGCGGGGGGGGGTCCACCGGGGAGCTGTTTTTT. Amino acids: CSAPGTSGGGSTGELFF. J is TRBJ2-2 and V is TRBV20-1; 16 nucleotides align to TRBD2. V trimming: 5 bases; J trimming: 4 bases; junction bases outside the gene matches: 7. There are 17 residues in the CDR3. The germline V gene has CDR1 DFQATT and CDR2 SNEGSKA (reference sequence).

This clonotype was seen repeatedly, ten times or more. The CDR3 bases are TGTGCCTGGAGCGTACCACGTACCGCGGGGGCAAAAAGGAATCAGCCCCAGCATTTT. It encodes CAWSVPRTAGAKRNQPQHF. The gene calls are TRBV30 and TRBJ1-5; maybe TRBD1 (6 bases). V dropped 3 bases and J dropped 4 bases, with 28 bases sitting between them. The CDR3 extends over 19 amino acids. The germline V gene has CDR1 GTSNPN and CDR2 SVGIG (reference sequence).

The genes are TRBV6-5 and TRBJ1-2; no clear D. From germline, CDR1 is MNHEY and CDR2 SVGAGI. V lost 0 bases to trimming and J lost 8 bases, with 13 bases between them. The CDR3 is 14 residues long. This CDR3 is CASSYSSLLQGYTF. In DNA form, the CDR3 reads TGTGCCAGCAGTTACTCATCCCTTTTACAGGGCTACACCTTC.

V and J are TRBV2 and TRBJ2-7; D possibly corresponds to TRBD1 (5 bases). Trimming pared 5 bases from V and 5 bases from J, leaving 10 bases between. The CDR3 has 12 amino acids. From germline, CDR1 is SNHLY and CDR2 FYNNEI. CDR3 DNA: TGTGCCAGCAGTTGGTGGGGCGACGAGCAGTACTTC. It yields the protein CASSWWGDEQYF.